This TCR beta chain was identified in a study of blood T cell repertoires in COVID-19. Overall study: The United States, Italy and Spain were the sources of the acute and convalescent COVID-19 samples.

The CDR3 is 12 residues long. Trimming removed 1 base at V and 3 bases at J, with 4 bases between. The authors' processing: From reference gene primer amplification, estimates of nucleated cell counts were derived. The table came from immunoSEQ multiplex PCR; TCRdb's copy has only in-frame clones and leaves some out. The D gene and trimming were derived from the DNA, and the V and J assignments and clone size from that table. This sample has over 200,000 clones, with approximately 88% found just once. The sample comprised peripheral blood. The source of this sequence is a middle-aged man with acute or convalescent COVID-19. This chain joins TRBV12-3 or TRBV12-4 and TRBJ2-7; D is uncertain. CDR3 region: CASSLDIYEQYF. In DNA, the CDR3 is TGTGCCAGCAGTTTAGATATCTACGAGCAGTACTTC.